This T cell receptor beta chain was found in a study of cytomegalovirus exposure and HLA in healthy donors. There are a few counts of this clone. V lost 8 bases and J lost 0; bases outside the gene matches: 1. Germline V gene lookup returns CDR1 SNHLY and CDR2 FYNNEI. The CDR3 has 13 amino acids. The PCR had 60 Vbeta and 13 Jbeta primers. Here immunoSEQ multiplex PCR was the method, and the copy in TCRdb shows in-frame clones only, minus some. The sample comprises 100,000 to 150,000 clones, around three quarters of which are singletons, and 1% rests with the top ten. The sequenced sample consisted of PBMCs. The gene calls are TRBV2 and TRBJ1-5; 7 nucleotides agree with TRBD1. This receptor was identified in a man aged 35 to 55 in good health and CMV-seronegative. The CDR3 DNA sequence: TGTGCCAGCCAGGGGGATAGCAATCAGCCCCAGCATTTT. Encoded protein: CASQGDSNQPQHF.